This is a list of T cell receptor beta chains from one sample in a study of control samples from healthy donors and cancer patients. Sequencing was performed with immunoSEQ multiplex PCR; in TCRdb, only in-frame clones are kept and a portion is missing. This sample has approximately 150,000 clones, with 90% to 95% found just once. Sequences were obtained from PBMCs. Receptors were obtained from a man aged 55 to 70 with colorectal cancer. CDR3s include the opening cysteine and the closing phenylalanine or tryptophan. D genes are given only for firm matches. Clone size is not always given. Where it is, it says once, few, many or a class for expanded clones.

cdr3_nt: TGTGCCAGCAGCCAATACCGCGGGGGCTCCTTCGGCTACACCTTC; cdr3_aa: CASSQYRGGSFGYTF; d_call: NA; j_call: TRBJ1-2; v_call: TRBV3-1/TRBV3-2; clone_size: once
cdr3_nt: TGTGCCAGCAGGCCCCTCTCTGGAAACACCATATATTTT; cdr3_aa: CASRPLSGNTIYF; d_call: NA; j_call: TRBJ1-3; v_call: TRBV25-1; clone_size: NA
cdr3_nt: TGTGCCAGCAGCGTACAGGGAGGGCTAGATACGCAGTATTTT; cdr3_aa: CASSVQGGLDTQYF; d_call: NA; j_call: TRBJ2-3; v_call: TRBV5-6; clone_size: NA
cdr3_nt: TGTGCCTGGAACAAAGGGACTAGCCCCCTCGATGAGCAGTTCTTC; cdr3_aa: CAWNKGTSPLDEQFF; d_call: TRBD2; j_call: TRBJ2-1; v_call: TRBV30; clone_size: NA
cdr3_nt: TGTGCCAGCAGCGTAGCGGCGGGCTCTAAAGATACGCAGTATTTT; cdr3_aa: CASSVAAGSKDTQYF; d_call: NA; j_call: TRBJ2-3; v_call: TRBV9; clone_size: NA
cdr3_nt: TGTGCCAGCAGCTTAGCCTCTAGCGGGGGGCGGGGAGATACGCAGTATTTT; cdr3_aa: CASSLASSGGRGDTQYF; d_call: TRBD2; j_call: TRBJ2-3; v_call: TRBV7-2; clone_size: few
cdr3_nt: TGTGCCAGCAGCGAAGGGACGGGTGGGGACTATGGCTACACCTTC; cdr3_aa: CASSEGTGGDYGYTF; d_call: NA; j_call: TRBJ1-2; v_call: TRBV7-9; clone_size: NA
cdr3_nt: TGTGCCAGCAGCTTCAGGGAAGCTAACTATGGCTACACCTTC; cdr3_aa: CASSFREANYGYTF; d_call: NA; j_call: TRBJ1-2; v_call: TRBV7-2; clone_size: NA
cdr3_nt: TGTGCCAGCAGCTTGGATGATTATGGGCTTTCAGATACGCAGTATTTT; cdr3_aa: CASSLDDYGLSDTQYF; d_call: NA; j_call: TRBJ2-3; v_call: TRBV5-8; clone_size: NA
cdr3_nt: TGTGCCAGTAGTCCAGAACGACGGGTAGATCAGCCCCAGCATTTT; cdr3_aa: CASSPERRVDQPQHF; d_call: NA; j_call: TRBJ1-5; v_call: TRBV19; clone_size: few
cdr3_nt: TGTGCCAGCAGTGACGTGATTGGTGGCTACACCTTC; cdr3_aa: CASSDVIGGYTF; d_call: NA; j_call: TRBJ1-2; v_call: TRBV25-1; clone_size: few
cdr3_nt: TGTGCCAGCAGCCCCTGGGGGGGGCCCACAGATACGCAGTATTTT; cdr3_aa: CASSPWGGPTDTQYF; d_call: NA; j_call: TRBJ2-3; v_call: TRBV7-9; clone_size: once
cdr3_nt: TGCGCCAGCAGTCAATCGCCAGCAGTTCAGTGCGGGATCACCCACACTGAAGCTTTCTTT; cdr3_aa: CASSQSPAVQCGITHTEAFF; d_call: NA; j_call: TRBJ1-1; v_call: TRBV23-1; clone_size: NA
cdr3_nt: TGTGCCAGCAGTTCCGGGACTGTCGAGACCCAGTACTTC; cdr3_aa: CASSSGTVETQYF; d_call: NA; j_call: TRBJ2-5; v_call: TRBV27; clone_size: NA
cdr3_nt: TGTGCCAGCAACCCCGGGACAGGGTTCACAGATACGCAGTATTTT; cdr3_aa: CASNPGTGFTDTQYF; d_call: TRBD1; j_call: TRBJ2-3; v_call: TRBV3-1/TRBV3-2; clone_size: NA
cdr3_nt: TGCGCCAGCAGCTTGGCCTTAGAACGAAGGTACGAGCAGTACTTC; cdr3_aa: CASSLALERRYEQYF; d_call: NA; j_call: TRBJ2-7; v_call: TRBV5-1; clone_size: few
cdr3_nt: TGTGCCAGCGGAGGAAATACGCAGTATTTT; cdr3_aa: CASGGNTQYF; d_call: NA; j_call: TRBJ2-3; v_call: TRBV25-1; clone_size: NA
cdr3_nt: TGTGCCATCAGTGAGTCCGCACTCTCCACAGATACGCAGTATTTT; cdr3_aa: CAISESALSTDTQYF; d_call: NA; j_call: TRBJ2-3; v_call: TRBV10-3; clone_size: once
cdr3_nt: TGTGCCAGCAGTTACTCGGCAGGGGAGAGCTCCTACGAGCAGTACTTC; cdr3_aa: CASSYSAGESSYEQYF; d_call: NA; j_call: TRBJ2-7; v_call: TRBV6-5; clone_size: NA
cdr3_nt: TGCGCCAGCAGGCCGGGACTAGGAGGCTCAGATACGCAGTATTTT; cdr3_aa: CASRPGLGGSDTQYF; d_call: TRBD2; j_call: TRBJ2-3; v_call: TRBV5-1; clone_size: NA
cdr3_nt: TGTGCCAGCAGCCAAGATTACAGTAATCAGCCCCAGCATTTT; cdr3_aa: CASSQDYSNQPQHF; d_call: NA; j_call: TRBJ1-5; v_call: TRBV3-1/TRBV3-2; clone_size: NA
cdr3_nt: TGTGCCAGCAGTGAGGGGGCTAATGAAAAACTGTTTTTT; cdr3_aa: CASSEGANEKLFF; d_call: NA; j_call: TRBJ1-4; v_call: TRBV6-1; clone_size: NA
cdr3_nt: TGTGCTAGTGGTTTCACAGGCTATGGCTACACCTTC; cdr3_aa: CASGFTGYGYTF; d_call: NA; j_call: TRBJ1-2; v_call: TRBV12-5; clone_size: NA
cdr3_nt: TGTGCCAGCACCAACGGACTAGCGGGGGGGCCCCACACAGATACGCAGTATTTT; cdr3_aa: CASTNGLAGGPHTDTQYF; d_call: TRBD2; j_call: TRBJ2-3; v_call: TRBV6-4; clone_size: once
cdr3_nt: TGTGCCAGCAGCCCTGACAGGGCCTTGGGGTCACCCCTCCACTTT; cdr3_aa: CASSPDRALGSPLHF; d_call: TRBD1; j_call: TRBJ1-6; v_call: TRBV2; clone_size: once
cdr3_nt: TGTGCCAGCAGTTCGGTAGTTGCAGATACGCAGTATTTT; cdr3_aa: CASSSVVADTQYF; d_call: NA; j_call: TRBJ2-3; v_call: TRBV6-5; clone_size: NA
cdr3_nt: TGTGCCAGCAGTTTATCCCCTTCCCCGTCCTACGAGCAGTACTTC; cdr3_aa: CASSLSPSPSYEQYF; d_call: NA; j_call: TRBJ2-7; v_call: TRBV28; clone_size: NA
cdr3_nt: TGCGCCAGCAGCCAGTCCCTGGCCCCGTATAGGAACACTGAAGCTTTCTTT; cdr3_aa: CASSQSLAPYRNTEAFF; d_call: NA; j_call: TRBJ1-1; v_call: TRBV4-1; clone_size: NA
cdr3_nt: TGTGCCAGCAGACAAATCACCGGGACAGGTAATCAGCCCCAGCATTTT; cdr3_aa: CASRQITGTGNQPQHF; d_call: TRBD1; j_call: TRBJ1-5; v_call: TRBV28; clone_size: NA
cdr3_nt: TGCGCCAGCAGCTTGGGGGGTCCCACAGATACGCAGTATTTT; cdr3_aa: CASSLGGPTDTQYF; d_call: NA; j_call: TRBJ2-3; v_call: TRBV5-1; clone_size: NA
cdr3_nt: TGTGCCAGTAAAGCATACAGGGACTATGGCTACACCTTC; cdr3_aa: CASKAYRDYGYTF; d_call: NA; j_call: TRBJ1-2; v_call: TRBV19; clone_size: NA
cdr3_nt: TGTGCCTGGGGGACAGGGACCACTGAAGCTTTCTTT; cdr3_aa: CAWGTGTTEAFF; d_call: TRBD1; j_call: TRBJ1-1; v_call: TRBV30; clone_size: NA
cdr3_nt: TGTGCCAGCAGCCGGGTGGGAAGCTCCTATAATTCACCCCTCCACTTT; cdr3_aa: CASSRVGSSYNSPLHF; d_call: NA; j_call: TRBJ1-6; v_call: TRBV3-1/TRBV3-2; clone_size: NA
cdr3_nt: TGTGCCAGCAGCCAAGGAGACGGTACCTACGAGCAGTACTTC; cdr3_aa: CASSQGDGTYEQYF; d_call: NA; j_call: TRBJ2-7; v_call: TRBV3-1/TRBV3-2; clone_size: NA
cdr3_nt: TGTGCCAGCAGTTACCCGGGCAGCACCATATATTTT; cdr3_aa: CASSYPGSTIYF; d_call: NA; j_call: TRBJ1-3; v_call: TRBV6-5; clone_size: NA